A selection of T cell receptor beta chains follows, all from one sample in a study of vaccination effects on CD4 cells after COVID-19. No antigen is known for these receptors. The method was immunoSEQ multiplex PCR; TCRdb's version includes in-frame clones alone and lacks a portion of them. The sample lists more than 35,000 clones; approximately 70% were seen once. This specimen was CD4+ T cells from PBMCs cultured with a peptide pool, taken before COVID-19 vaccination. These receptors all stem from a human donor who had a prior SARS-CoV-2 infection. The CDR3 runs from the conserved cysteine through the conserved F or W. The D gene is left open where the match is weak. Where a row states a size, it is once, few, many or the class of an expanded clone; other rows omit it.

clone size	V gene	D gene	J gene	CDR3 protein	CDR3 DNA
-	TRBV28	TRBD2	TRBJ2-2	CASSWLAGGNTGELFF	TGTGCCAGCAGTTGGCTAGCGGGAGGAAACACCGGGGAGCTGTTTTTT
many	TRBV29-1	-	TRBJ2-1	CSGGAGWGMTYNEQFF	TGCAGCGGGGGGGCAGGGTGGGGAATGACCTACAATGAGCAGTTCTTC
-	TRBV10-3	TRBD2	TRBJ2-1	CAISENPSGVYNEQFF	TGTGCCATCAGTGAGAACCCTAGCGGGGTCTACAATGAGCAGTTCTTC
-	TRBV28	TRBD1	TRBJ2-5	CASSRQGRATQYF	TGTGCCAGCAGCAGACAGGGCCGTGCGACCCAGTACTTC
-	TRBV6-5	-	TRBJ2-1	CASSYDQGTHNEQFF	TGTGCCAGCAGTTACGATCAGGGGACTCACAATGAGCAGTTCTTC
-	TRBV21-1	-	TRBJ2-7	CASRNLGQGVCEQYF	TGTGCCAGCAGGAATTTGGGACAGGGGGTGTGCGAGCAGTACTTC
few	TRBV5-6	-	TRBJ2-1	CASSLGDWNNEQFF	TGTGCCAGCAGCTTGGGAGACTGGAACAATGAGCAGTTCTTC
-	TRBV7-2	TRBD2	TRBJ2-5	CASSSLAGPQETQYF	TGTGCCAGCAGCTCTCTAGCGGGCCCACAAGAGACCCAGTACTTC
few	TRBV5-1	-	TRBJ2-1	CASSLDRSVREFF	TGCGCCAGCAGCTTGGATAGGTCTGTTAGGGAGTTCTTC
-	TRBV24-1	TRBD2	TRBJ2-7	CATSDPRTSGSEQYF	TGTGCCACCAGTGACCCGAGGACTAGCGGGAGCGAGCAGTACTTC
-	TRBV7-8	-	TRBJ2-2	CASSLALSTGELFF	TGTGCCAGCAGCTTAGCGCTGAGCACCGGGGAGCTGTTTTTT
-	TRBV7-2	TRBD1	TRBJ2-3	CASSSRQHRGYTDTQYF	TGTGCCAGCAGCTCGAGACAACACAGGGGCTACACAGATACGCAGTATTTT
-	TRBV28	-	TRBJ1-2	CASSLMAYGYTF	TGTGCCAGCAGTTTGATGGCCTATGGCTACACCTTC
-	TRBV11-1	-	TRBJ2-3	CASGPGGGEWTDTQYF	TGTGCCAGCGGACCCGGAGGGGGCGAGTGGACAGATACGCAGTATTTT
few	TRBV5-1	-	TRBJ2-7	CASSGSRPPGEQYF	TGCGCCAGCAGCGGGTCTCGTCCTCCAGGGGAGCAGTACTTC
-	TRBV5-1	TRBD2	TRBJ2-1	CASSSSSGRPNEQFF	TGCGCCAGCAGCTCCTCTAGCGGGAGGCCCAATGAGCAGTTCTTC
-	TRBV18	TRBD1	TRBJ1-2	CASSPMTGGGNYGYTF	TGTGCCAGCTCACCAATGACAGGGGGAGGTAACTATGGCTACACCTTC
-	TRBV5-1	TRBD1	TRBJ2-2	CASSLGFGQGTGELFF	TGCGCCAGCAGCTTGGGGTTCGGACAGGGAACCGGGGAGCTGTTTTTT
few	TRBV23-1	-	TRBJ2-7	CASSRADPQSWAYEQYF	TGCGCCAGCAGCCGAGCGGACCCCCAGTCTTGGGCCTACGAGCAGTACTTC
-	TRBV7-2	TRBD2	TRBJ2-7	CASSSLAGIRGEQYF	TGTGCCAGCAGCTCTCTAGCGGGGATCCGAGGCGAGCAGTACTTC
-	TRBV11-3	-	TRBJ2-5	CASSSPQGWETQYF	TGTGCCAGCAGCTCCCCTCAGGGTTGGGAGACCCAGTACTTC
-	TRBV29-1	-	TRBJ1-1	CSVRETRNTEAFF	TGCAGCGTCAGAGAAACGCGAAACACTGAAGCTTTCTTT
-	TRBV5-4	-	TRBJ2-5	CASSLASGGEETQYF	TGTGCCAGCAGCTTGGCCAGTGGAGGGGAGGAGACCCAGTACTTC
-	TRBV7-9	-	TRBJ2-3	CASSFQGPDTQYF	TGTGCCAGCAGCTTCCAGGGTCCAGATACGCAGTATTTT
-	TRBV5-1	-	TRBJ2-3	CASSLGRVKTDTQYF	TGCGCCAGCAGCTTGGGACGGGTGAAGACAGATACGCAGTATTTT
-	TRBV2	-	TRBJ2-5	CANSPHRQETQYF	TGTGCCAACTCCCCCCACCGCCAAGAGACCCAGTACTTC
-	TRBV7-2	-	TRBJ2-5	CASSLVAAQETQYF	TGTGCCAGCAGCTTAGTGGCAGCACAAGAGACCCAGTACTTC
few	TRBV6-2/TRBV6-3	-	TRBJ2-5	CASSYLTTQETQYF	TGTGCCAGCAGTTACCTGACTACTCAAGAGACCCAGTACTTC
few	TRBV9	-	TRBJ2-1	CASSVGYNEQFF	TGTGCCAGCAGCGTAGGGTACAATGAGCAGTTCTTC
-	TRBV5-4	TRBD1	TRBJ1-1	CASSSKGQGAAEAFF	TGTGCCAGCAGCTCCAAGGGACAGGGGGCCGCTGAAGCTTTCTTT
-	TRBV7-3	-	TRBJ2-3	CASSLSRTDTQYF	TGTGCCAGCAGCTTATCCAGGACAGATACGCAGTATTTT
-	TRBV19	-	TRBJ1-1	CASSIGREAEAFF	TGTGCCAGTAGTATCGGCAGGGAAGCTGAAGCTTTCTTT
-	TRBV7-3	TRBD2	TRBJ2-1	CASSSQVAGYNEQFF	TGTGCCAGCAGCTCCCAGGTAGCGGGATACAATGAGCAGTTCTTC
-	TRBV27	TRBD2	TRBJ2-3	CASSPSGLAGGMNTQYF	TGTGCCAGCAGTCCCTCGGGACTAGCGGGAGGGATGAATACGCAGTATTTT
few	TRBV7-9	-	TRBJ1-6	CASSSDLAPLHF	TGTGCCAGCAGCTCTGACCTGGCACCCCTCCACTTT
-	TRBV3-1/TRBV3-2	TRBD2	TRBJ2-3	CASSHRRGLAIPDTQYF	TGTGCCAGCAGCCATCGGCGGGGACTAGCGATTCCAGATACGCAGTATTTT
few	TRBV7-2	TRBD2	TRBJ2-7	CASSPGVAGTYEQYF	TGTGCCAGCAGCCCCGGGGTAGCGGGGACCTACGAGCAGTACTTC
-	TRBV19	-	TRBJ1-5	CASSTHAGEPQHF	TGTGCCAGTAGTACCCATGCCGGAGAGCCCCAGCATTTT
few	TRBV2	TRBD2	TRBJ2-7	CASSVPRAGETYEQYF	TGTGCCAGCAGCGTCCCGCGAGCGGGAGAAACCTACGAGCAGTACTTC
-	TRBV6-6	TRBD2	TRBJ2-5	CASSYSVLAGETQYF	TGTGCCAGCAGTTACTCGGTACTAGCGGGAGAGACCCAGTACTTC
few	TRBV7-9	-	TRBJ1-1	CASSLLNTEAFF	TGTGCCAGCAGCTTATTGAACACTGAAGCTTTCTTT